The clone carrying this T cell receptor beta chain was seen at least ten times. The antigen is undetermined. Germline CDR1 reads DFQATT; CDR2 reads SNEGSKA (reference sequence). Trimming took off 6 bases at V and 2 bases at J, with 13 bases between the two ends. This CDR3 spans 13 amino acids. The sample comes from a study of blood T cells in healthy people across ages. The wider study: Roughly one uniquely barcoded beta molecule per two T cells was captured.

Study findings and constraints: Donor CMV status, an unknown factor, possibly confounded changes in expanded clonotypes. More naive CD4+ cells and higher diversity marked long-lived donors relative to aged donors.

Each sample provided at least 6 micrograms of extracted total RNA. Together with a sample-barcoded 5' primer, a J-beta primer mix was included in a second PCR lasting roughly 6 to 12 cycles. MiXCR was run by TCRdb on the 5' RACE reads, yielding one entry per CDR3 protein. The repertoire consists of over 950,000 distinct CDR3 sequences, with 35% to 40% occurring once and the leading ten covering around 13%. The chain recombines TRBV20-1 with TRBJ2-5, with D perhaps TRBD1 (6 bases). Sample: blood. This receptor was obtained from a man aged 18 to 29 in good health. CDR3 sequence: CSAHQDSQETQYF. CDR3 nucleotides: TGCAGTGCCCATCAGGACAGTCAAGAGACCCAGTACTTC.